Listed below are T cell receptor beta chains from one sample, sequenced in a study of CD8+CD57+ T cells in acquired aplastic anemia. TCRdb reprocessed the reads with MiXCR, giving one entry per CDR3 protein. The table lists some 160,000 distinct CDR3 sequences, approximately 44% of them singletons. Sample: sorted CD4+, CD8+, or CD8+CD57+ T cells (not recorded which) from PBMCs. The receptor set was obtained from a human donor with aplastic anemia. Each CDR3 is given with its conserved first and last residue.

v_gene: TRBV10-3
j_gene: TRBJ2-1
CDR3aa: CAISDEGVSSYNEQFF

v_gene: TRBV24-1
j_gene: TRBJ1-2
CDR3aa: CATSDSPPAGGGYTF

v_gene: TRBV7-2
j_gene: TRBJ1-6
CDR3aa: CASSPRLRDSPLHF

v_gene: TRBV10-3
j_gene: TRBJ2-3
CDR3aa: CAIKMGTDTQYF

v_gene: TRBV7-2
j_gene: TRBJ2-7
CDR3aa: CASRLARGSYEQYF

v_gene: TRBV10-2
j_gene: TRBJ2-7
CDR3aa: CASSESITYEQYF

v_gene: TRBV7-6
j_gene: TRBJ2-5
CDR3aa: CASSLTGVLPETQYF

v_gene: TRBV5-4
j_gene: TRBJ2-5
CDR3aa: CASSLDRAQETQYF

v_gene: TRBV2
j_gene: TRBJ2-7
CDR3aa: CASSEVGQAYEQYF

v_gene: TRBV6-1
j_gene: TRBJ1-5
CDR3aa: CASRPWSYSNQPQHF

v_gene: TRBV20-1
j_gene: TRBJ2-1
CDR3aa: CSATTMTPQQFF

v_gene: TRBV5-5
j_gene: TRBJ1-6
CDR3aa: CASSHTGTGESPLHF

v_gene: TRBV19
j_gene: TRBJ2-3
CDR3aa: CASSKVSGRTDTQYF

v_gene: TRBV7-9
j_gene: TRBJ2-1
CDR3aa: CASSSSAPSSYNEQFF

v_gene: TRBV25-1
j_gene: TRBJ1-2
CDR3aa: CASSAHGRDGYTF

v_gene: TRBV7-2
j_gene: TRBJ2-7
CDR3aa: CASSWNGQGPYEQYF

v_gene: TRBV7-9
j_gene: TRBJ2-3
CDR3aa: CASSHSASTDTQYF

v_gene: TRBV7-9
j_gene: TRBJ2-7
CDR3aa: CASSLVVSYEQYF

v_gene: TRBV5-1
j_gene: TRBJ2-1
CDR3aa: CASSLRTGASNEQFF

v_gene: TRBV2
j_gene: TRBJ2-3
CDR3aa: CASSWAASTDTQYF

v_gene: TRBV7-8
j_gene: TRBJ1-2
CDR3aa: CASSRSQGTYGYTF

v_gene: TRBV2
j_gene: TRBJ2-5
CDR3aa: CASSSHDREETQYF

v_gene: TRBV9
j_gene: TRBJ1-5
CDR3aa: CASSVDRNQPQHF

v_gene: TRBV15
j_gene: TRBJ1-2
CDR3aa: CATSRLGQGTYGYTF

v_gene: TRBV10-3
j_gene: TRBJ2-7
CDR3aa: CAISVSSWATVAYEQYF

v_gene: TRBV29-1
j_gene: TRBJ2-7
CDR3aa: CSVGTDLYEQYF

v_gene: TRBV20-1
j_gene: TRBJ1-6
CDR3aa: CSAGGQGALNSPLHF

v_gene: TRBV2
j_gene: TRBJ1-6
CDR3aa: CASTETEHGSPLHF

v_gene: TRBV6-1
j_gene: TRBJ2-7
CDR3aa: CASRTPGTDYEQYF

v_gene: TRBV7-2
j_gene: TRBJ1-2
CDR3aa: CASSSGQGANYGYTF

v_gene: TRBV2
j_gene: TRBJ2-3
CDR3aa: CASMGPPDTDTQYF

v_gene: TRBV7-9
j_gene: TRBJ2-7
CDR3aa: CASSLDRVEQYF

v_gene: TRBV19
j_gene: TRBJ1-2
CDR3aa: CASSPQGNYGYTF

v_gene: TRBV7-2
j_gene: TRBJ1-1
CDR3aa: CASSLRTANTEAFF

v_gene: TRBV12-3/TRBV12-4
j_gene: TRBJ1-1
CDR3aa: CASTLHMNTEAFF

v_gene: TRBV11-2
j_gene: TRBJ2-7
CDR3aa: CASSLNTGVWAYEQYF

v_gene: TRBV7-2
j_gene: TRBJ2-3
CDR3aa: CASSFSTDTRYF

v_gene: TRBV7-8
j_gene: TRBJ2-1
CDR3aa: CASSLGLALYNEQFF

v_gene: TRBV7-9
j_gene: TRBJ2-1
CDR3aa: CASSWGRDQFF

v_gene: TRBV4-2
j_gene: TRBJ2-1
CDR3aa: CASSQERGESSYNEQFF

v_gene: TRBV15
j_gene: TRBJ1-4
CDR3aa: CATSLRREKLFF

v_gene: TRBV20-1
j_gene: TRBJ2-1
CDR3aa: CSAMSTSGDNEQFF